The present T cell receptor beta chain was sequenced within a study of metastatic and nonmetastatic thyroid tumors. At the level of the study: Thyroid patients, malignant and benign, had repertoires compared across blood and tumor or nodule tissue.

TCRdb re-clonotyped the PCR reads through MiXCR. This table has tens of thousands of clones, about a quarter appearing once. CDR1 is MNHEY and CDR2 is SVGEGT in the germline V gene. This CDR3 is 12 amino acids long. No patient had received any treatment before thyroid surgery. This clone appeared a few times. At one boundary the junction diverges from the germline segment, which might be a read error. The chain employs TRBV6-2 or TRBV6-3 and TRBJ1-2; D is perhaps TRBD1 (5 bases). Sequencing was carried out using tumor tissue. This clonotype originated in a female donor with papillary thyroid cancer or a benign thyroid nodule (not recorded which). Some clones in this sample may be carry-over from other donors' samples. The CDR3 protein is CASSGADYCYTF. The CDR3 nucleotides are TGTGCCAGCTCTGGGGCTGACTATTGCTACACCTTC.